What follows are 9 T cell receptor beta chains derived from one specimen sequenced in a study of cytomegalovirus exposure and HLA in healthy donors. Data came from immunoSEQ multiplex PCR; TCRdb stores just in-frame clones and leaves some out. Of 55,000 to 75,000 clones listed, roughly 92% are singletons. The material sequenced was PBMCs. The source of these receptors is a man aged 18-30 years in good health and CMV-seropositive.

J is TRBJ2-5 and V is TRBV4-1; D might be TRBD2 (6 bases). V shed 1 base and J shed 1 base, with 13 bases lying between them. This CDR3 has 16 residues. Germline lookup yields CDR1 MGHRA and CDR2 YSYEKL. CDR3: CASSQGRVLFQETQYF. The CDR3 DNA sequence: TGCGCCAGCAGCCAAGGGAGGGTTCTTTTCCAAGAGACCCAGTACTTC.

This clone was detected only once. V usage is TRBV11-3 and J usage is TRBJ2-3; TRBD2 might be the D (5 bases). V was cut by 2 bases and J by 0 bases, with 6 bases left in between. This CDR3 spans 14 amino acids. Germline CDR1 reads SGHNT; CDR2 reads YENEEA. CDR3 sequence: CASSLRGSTDTQYF. The DNA of the CDR3 is TGTGCCAGCAGCTTACGCGGGAGCACAGATACGCAGTATTTT.

The chain uses TRBV29-1 and TRBJ2-2; D is uncertain. The CDR3 runs 16 residues. The germline V gene encodes CDR1 SQVTM and CDR2 ANQGSEA. The CDR3 nucleotides read TGCAGTATAAACGGAGAGCGTAACGCGAACACCGGGGAGCTGTTTTTT. Its translation is CSINGERNANTGELFF.

This sequence joins TRBV6-1 and TRBJ2-1, with a weak D call TRBD1 (5 bases). CDR3 length: 13 amino acids. V was trimmed by 5 bases and J by 7 bases, leaving 12 bases between them. CDR1 MNHNS and CDR2 SASEGT come from the germline V gene. In nucleotides, the CDR3 is TGTGCCAGCAGTTTCCAAGGGGTGAATGAGCAGTTCTTC. Translating it yields CASSFQGVNEQFF.

The V and J genes are TRBV14 and TRBJ1-3; D ambiguous. Germline V gene sequence: CDR1 SGHDN, CDR2 FVKESK. CDR3 length equals 14 residues. The V and J ends lost 6 bases and 4 bases respectively, with 13 bases between them. CDR3 sequence reads: CASSPRVRGNTIYF. The CDR3, as DNA: TGTGCCAGCAGTCCCCGCGTTCGAGGAAACACCATATATTTT.

The chain is built from TRBV4-2 and TRBJ2-1; weak D call: TRBD2 (8 bases). The V end lost 1 base, the J end lost 7 bases, and 23 bases lay between the germline ends. CDR1 LGHNA and CDR2 YNFKEQ come from the germline V gene. This CDR3 contains 18 residues. CDR3 DNA sequence: TGTGCCAGCAGCCAAGGTCCCCCCGGACTAGCAGGGGGTAATGAGCAGTTCTTC. Protein product: CASSQGPPGLAGGNEQFF.

This clone was found once. This chain connects TRBV28 to TRBJ2-3, with D possibly TRBD2 on 6 matching bases. Trimming took 2 bases from V and 6 from J, leaving 15 bases between them. The CDR3 extends over 15 amino acids. The V gene's germline CDR1 is MDHEN and CDR2 SYDVKM. The CDR3 protein is CASSLGSLGGDTQYF. The CDR3, as DNA: TGTGCCAGCAGTTTAGGTTCGCTAGGAGGGGATACGCAGTATTTT.

The rearrangement joins TRBV27 to TRBJ2-1; perhaps TRBD2 as D (6 bases). Between the trimmed V and J ends, which lost 2 bases and 4 bases, there was a span of 21 bases. Looked up from germline, CDR1 is MNHEY and CDR2 is SMNVEV (reference sequence). The CDR3 length is 18 residues. Here the CDR3 reads CASSLSPPSAPLYNEQFF. In DNA, the CDR3 is TGTGCCAGCAGTTTAAGTCCCCCTAGCGCCCCACTTTACAATGAGCAGTTCTTC.

The V and J genes are TRBV7-9 and TRBJ1-2; D not resolved. The germline V gene has CDR1 SEHNR and CDR2 FQNEAQ (reference sequence). The V and J ends lost 3 bases and 8 bases respectively, with 13 bases between them. The CDR3 extends over 13 amino acids. In DNA, the CDR3 is TGTGCCAGCAGCTTGACCGGGATGTGGGGCTACACCTTC. It yields the protein CASSLTGMWGYTF. Variable domain in full (rest from reference TRBV7-9 and TRBJ1-2): DTGVSQNPRHKITKRGQNVTFRCDPISEHNRLYWYRQTLGQGPEFLTYFQNEAQLEKSRLLSDRFSAERPKGSFSTLEIQRTEQGDSAMYLCASSLTGMWGYTFGSGTRLTVV.